Listed below are T cell receptor beta chains from one sample, sequenced in a study of response to subunit inactivated influenza vaccine. MiXCR, applied by TCRdb to the RT-PCR reads, yields one record per CDR3 protein. The top ten clones hold 10% of a sample with over 300,000 distinct CDR3 sequences, roughly a fifth of them seen once. This material consisted of PBMCs from blood, taken around 22 months after vaccination. The receptors derive from a man aged 50 to 69 who received an inactivated influenza vaccine. Both conserved end residues are part of each CDR3. D genes are given only for firm matches. Clone size is shown for a subset of rows, as once, few, many or a class of expanded clone.

d_call j_call clone_size v_call cdr3_nt cdr3_aa
TRBD1 TRBJ1-1 NA TRBV29-1 TGCAGCGTTCGTGGACAGGGGTCTGAAGCTTTCTTT CSVRGQGSEAFF
TRBD1 TRBJ1-5 few TRBV14 TGTGCCAGCAGCCGGGACAGGGGGTATAGCAATCAGCCCCAGCATTTT CASSRDRGYSNQPQHF
NA TRBJ2-5 few TRBV12-3/TRBV12-4 TGTGCCAGCGCGCACTACACAGACCAAGAGACCCAGTACTTC CASAHYTDQETQYF
TRBD1 TRBJ2-7 few TRBV10-3 TGTGCCATCAGAGGGGACAGGTCCTCCTCCTACGAGCAGTACTTC CAIRGDRSSSYEQYF
NA TRBJ1-5 few TRBV12-3/TRBV12-4 TGTGCCAGCAGTTTGCCTGGGGGCGGTCAGCCCCAGCATTTT CASSLPGGGQPQHF
NA TRBJ2-7 many TRBV20-1 TGCAGTGCTAGACACCGCCACGAGCAGTACTTC CSARHRHEQYF
TRBD1 TRBJ1-2 NA TRBV6-1 TGTGCCAGCAGGATACAGGGGTCCTATGGCTACACCTTC CASRIQGSYGYTF
TRBD1 TRBJ1-1 few TRBV6-1 TGTGCCAGCACCGCAGGACAGGGGAACACTGAAGCTTTCTTT CASTAGQGNTEAFF
TRBD1 TRBJ1-1 NA TRBV7-6 TGTGCCAGCAGCTTAGCCCTCGGACAGGGGAAGAACACTGAAGCTTTCTTT CASSLALGQGKNTEAFF
NA TRBJ2-1 NA TRBV11-3 TGTGCCAGCAGAGCGGGCCTGGGAGAGCAGTTCTTC CASRAGLGEQFF
TRBD1 TRBJ1-1 NA TRBV7-2 TGTGCCAGCAGGCCAGGGACAGGGTGGACTGAAGCTTTCTTT CASRPGTGWTEAFF
NA TRBJ2-3 NA TRBV27 TGTGCCAGCAGTTTGGGGGGGCTGAGCACAGATACGCAGTATTTT CASSLGGLSTDTQYF
NA TRBJ2-2 many TRBV5-4 TGTGCCAGCAGCCCCCAGTTGGGTTCCACCGGGGAGCTGTTTTTT CASSPQLGSTGELFF
NA TRBJ2-5 NA TRBV10-3 TGTGCCATCAGTGTGGGCAGCCAAGAGACCCAGTACTTC CAISVGSQETQYF
NA TRBJ1-1 NA TRBV25-1 TGTGCCAGCAGTGACCCGACAGGTGGGGACACTGAAGCTTTCTTT CASSDPTGGDTEAFF
NA TRBJ2-3 once TRBV21-1 TGTGCCAGCAGCCCCAGGGACAGCCCCTCGGACACAGATACGCAGTATTTT CASSPRDSPSDTDTQYF
TRBD2 TRBJ2-1 few TRBV7-2 TGTGCCAGCAGCTTACAGGCGGGAGGGTACAATGAGCAGTTCTTC CASSLQAGGYNEQFF
NA TRBJ1-2 NA TRBV27 TGTGCCAGCAGGCCGGGAGGAGTCTATGGCTACACCTTC CASRPGGVYGYTF
TRBD2 TRBJ2-2 few TRBV19 TGTGCCAGTAGTTTCCATAGCGGGACCGGGGAGCTGTTTTTT CASSFHSGTGELFF
NA TRBJ1-3 NA TRBV20-1 TGCAGTGCTAGAGATGGGACGGCGTTTCGAAACACCATATATTTT CSARDGTAFRNTIYF
TRBD2 TRBJ2-3 few TRBV5-5 TGTGCCGCCAGCGGGGGGGCCTACACAGATACGCAGTATTTT CAASGGAYTDTQYF
NA TRBJ1-5 NA TRBV3-1 TGTGCCAGCAGCCAGAGCCGGGGGACTCAGCCCCAGCATTTT CASSQSRGTQPQHF
NA TRBJ1-5 NA TRBV5-5 TGTGCCAGCAGCTTCACGTATCAGGGGAGTCAGCCCCAGCATTTT CASSFTYQGSQPQHF
NA TRBJ1-4 many TRBV20-1 TGCAGTGCTAGCGGCCGGGGGCTGACCTCTAATGAAAAACTGTTTTTT CSASGRGLTSNEKLFF
NA TRBJ2-3 few TRBV4-3 TGCGCCAGCAGCCAAATTGATGGGGTGGCAGATACGCAGTATTTT CASSQIDGVADTQYF
TRBD2 TRBJ2-2 NA TRBV7-9 TGTGCCAGCAGCTTAGAACTAGCGGGTATCACCGGGGAGCTGTTTTTT CASSLELAGITGELFF
TRBD1 TRBJ1-1 NA TRBV4-3 TGCGCCAGCAGCCACAGGGGGAGCACTGAAGCTTTCTTT CASSHRGSTEAFF
NA TRBJ1-1 few TRBV6-1 TGTGCCAGCAGTATACAGCAGAACACTGAAGCTTTCTTT CASSIQQNTEAFF
NA TRBJ1-5 NA TRBV7-2 TGTGCCAGCAGCCCTTATATCGGCAATCAGCCCCAGCATTTT CASSPYIGNQPQHF
NA TRBJ2-1 NA TRBV29-1 TGCAGCGTATACGGACATGAGCAGTTCTTC CSVYGHEQFF
NA TRBJ2-2 NA TRBV12-3/TRBV12-4 TGTGCCAGCAGACGAAAAATGACCGCTAACACCGGGGAGCTGTTTTTT CASRRKMTANTGELFF
TRBD2 TRBJ2-2 few TRBV20-1 TGCAGTGCTAGTGGAGTAAGAGCGGGAGGTGACACCGGGGAGCTGTTTTTT CSASGVRAGGDTGELFF
NA TRBJ1-6 few TRBV20-1 TGCAGTGCTAGTCGGGGGCCGGGAGGTTCACCCCTCCACTTT CSASRGPGGSPLHF
TRBD1 TRBJ2-3 NA TRBV29-1 TGCAGCGTCGCCGGGACAGGGTCGGCAGATACGCAGTATTTT CSVAGTGSADTQYF
NA TRBJ1-2 few TRBV6-1 TGTGCCAGCAGCCTCGGGGCAGGGTGGAGCTACACCTTC CASSLGAGWSYTF
NA TRBJ1-4 NA TRBV20-1 TGCAGTGCTAGAGATATGTCGGGGGTCGAAAAACTGTTTTTT CSARDMSGVEKLFF
TRBD2 TRBJ2-2 few TRBV5-1 TGCGCCAGCAGCCGACTAGCGATAACCGGGGAGCTGTTTTTT CASSRLAITGELFF
NA TRBJ1-2 NA TRBV4-3 TGCGCCAGCAGCCAAGAGACGCAAAACTATGGCTACACCTTC CASSQETQNYGYTF
NA TRBJ2-6 NA TRBV11-2 TGTGCCAGCAGCTTAGGACGGAGGACTGGGGCCAACGTCCTGACTTTC CASSLGRRTGANVLTF
TRBD1 TRBJ1-3 NA TRBV5-5 TGTGCCAGCAGCTTGTACCCGGACAGGAGCTCTGGAAACACCATATATTTT CASSLYPDRSSGNTIYF
NA TRBJ1-6 NA TRBV6-1 TGTGCCAGCAGCTCCCGGCGGGGCTTCTCCTATAATTCACCCCTCCACTTT CASSSRRGFSYNSPLHF
NA TRBJ2-1 NA TRBV6-2/TRBV6-3 TGTGCCAGCAGTTACTCGAATCCTGTCCTCCTTAATGAGCAGTTCTTC CASSYSNPVLLNEQFF
NA TRBJ1-2 NA TRBV20-1 TGCAGTGCCAGTGGGGGACCCCTGGACTATGGCTACACCTTC CSASGGPLDYGYTF
NA TRBJ2-7 NA TRBV2 TGTGCCAGCAGTGTAAATCGCAGGGGAAAGGGGGCCTACGAGCAGTACTTC CASSVNRRGKGAYEQYF
NA TRBJ1-2 many TRBV29-1 TGCAGCGTTGAAGATCTAGGGGGAGGACACCAACCCTATGGCTACACCTTC CSVEDLGGGHQPYGYTF
NA TRBJ1-2 many TRBV7-9 TGTGCCAGCAGCTCATACAGCCACTATGGCTACACCTTC CASSSYSHYGYTF
NA TRBJ1-2 NA TRBV11-2 TGTGCCAGCAGCTTGGGGGGGCTGGGAGGCTACACCTTC CASSLGGLGGYTF
NA TRBJ1-1 NA TRBV12-3/TRBV12-4 TGTGCCAGCAGTTTATGGGGAGGCGCTGAAGCTTTCTTT CASSLWGGAEAFF
NA TRBJ1-2 NA TRBV4-3 TGCGCCAGCAGCCAAATTATTACGGCCACCTATGGCTACACCTTC CASSQIITATYGYTF
NA TRBJ1-1 NA TRBV30 TGTGCCTGGACCCCCTCGCATCTTGTAGAGAACACTGAAGCTTTCTTT CAWTPSHLVENTEAFF
NA TRBJ1-4 NA TRBV29-1 TGCAGCGTTGCCGGCGGTGATGAAAAACTGTTTTTT CSVAGGDEKLFF